This T cell receptor beta chain was documented in a study of T cell repertoires in cytomegalovirus infection. About the research overall: Public TCR beta signatures marked donors with CMV infection and the matching HLA. Findings and limits, study-wide: Summed public TCR beta family frequency identified CMV carriers bearing the relevant HLA. CMV-specific TCR beta clonotypes restricted by HLA-C dominated the ex vivo response.

This clonotype was recorded at least ten times. Its matching antigen is unknown. Trimming shortened V by 5 bases and J by 0 bases, and 9 bases separated the two germline ends. The V gene's germline CDR1 is SNHLY and CDR2 FYNNEI. The CDR3 contains 14 residues. TCRdb re-called the reads through MiXCR, storing one row per CDR3 protein. The sample lists roughly 640,000 distinct CDR3 sequences; less than 25% were seen once. The V gene is TRBV2, the J gene TRBJ2-3; D is uncertain. The receptor was isolated from a human donor in good health (CMV status not recorded). Some clones in this sample may be carry-over from other donors' samples. Sequenced input: CD8+ T cells from PBMCs. The CDR3 nucleotides read TGTGCCAGCAGTCCTATCTCCAGCACAGATACGCAGTATTTT. Translating it yields CASSPISSTDTQYF.